What follows are 15 T cell receptor beta chains derived from one specimen sequenced in a study of regulatory T cells in long-lasting Graves disease (dated by TCRdb to 2020 to 2022). Library method: multiplex PCR. These reads were obtained on an Illumina HiSeq 4000. CDR3 regions were amplified by Arm-PCR with iRepertoire HTBI primers to construct TCR beta libraries. In-frame beta chains were kept once TCRdb had trimmed the public reads at Q25 with fastp and called clones with MiXCR. Entries are consolidated by CDR3 protein sequence, retaining the most common genes and DNA. The sample data list about 430,000 distinct CDR3 sequences, and about 15% of these were observed just once. The top ten constitute around 7.6% of the sample. According to the study, the label for this sample's time point signals: newly diagnosed GD, antithyroid drugs for less than 3 months. For both TCR sequencing and RNA sequencing, RNA was extracted from PBMCs in TRIzol.

The sample was also reused in another study, on T cells in Graves' hyperthyroidism and ophthalmopathy.

This material consisted of peripheral blood mononuclear cells (PBMCs), taken at new diagnosis, from a patient treated with antithyroid drugs. These receptors were obtained from a woman in her thirties or forties with Graves disease. Donor details come from another sample of the same person, matched by shared clones.

This clonotype was picked up many times. The chain recombines TRBV7-6 with TRBJ2-5; D ambiguous. V lost 2 bases to trimming and J lost 1 base, with 11 bases between them. Per germline, CDR1 SGHVS and CDR2 FNYEAQ. The CDR3 covers 15 residues. CDR3 bases: TGTGCCAGCAGCTTACGTAAGGCAGGCCAAGAGACCCAGTACTTC. This sequence encodes CASSLRKAGQETQYF. Variable domain in full (rest from reference TRBV7-6 and TRBJ2-5): GAGVSQSPRYKVTKRGQDVALRCDPISGHVSLYWYRQALGQGPEFLTYFNYEAQQDKSGLPNDRFSAERPEGSISTLTIQRTEQRDSAMYRCASSLRKAGQETQYFGPGTRLLVL.

This clonotype was counted ten times or more. The rearrangement links TRBV30 to TRBJ2-5; D possibly corresponds to TRBD2 (6 bases). Germline loops: CDR1 GTSNPN, CDR2 SVGIG (reference sequence). This CDR3 comprises 14 residues. Between the trimmed V and J ends, which lost 3 bases and 6 bases, there was a span of 17 bases. The CDR3, as DNA: TGTGCCTGGAGCGTACGGGGGATTGGAAAGACCCAGTACTTC. Amino acids: CAWSVRGIGKTQYF.

This clonotype was counted at least ten times. The V gene is TRBV7-2, the J gene TRBJ2-7, with 9 bases identical to TRBD2. The germline CDR1 and CDR2 sequences are SGHTA and FQGNSA. The junction had 5 bases not matched to a gene; V was cut back by 1 base and J by 4 bases. This CDR3 has 15 amino acids. CDR3 loop: CASSLVLAGAYEQYF. The CDR3 region has the DNA TGTGCCAGCAGCTTAGTACTAGCGGGCGCGTACGAGCAGTACTTC.

The chain recombines TRBV4-1 with TRBJ2-1; 11 nucleotides line up with TRBD1. Germline V gives CDR1 MGHRA, CDR2 YSYEKL. Unmatched junction bases numbered 6, after V lost 4 bases and J lost 1 base. The length of the CDR3 is 17 residues. This CDR3 is CASSPGTGGISYNEQFF. In DNA, the CDR3 is TGCGCCAGCAGCCCCGGGACAGGGGGGATTTCCTACAATGAGCAGTTCTTC.

As to this clonotype: The junction and the germline gene differ at one end; a read error may be behind it. The chain is built from TRBV5-4 and TRBJ1-2; the D is unclear. The CDR3 runs to 16 residues. The germline gives CDR1 SGHNT, CDR2 YYREEE (reference sequence). The CDR3 sequence: CASSLLSGRGIGGFTF. CDR3 nucleotide sequence: TGTGCCAGCAGCCTCCTCTCTGGGCGGGGAATAGGAGGCTTCACCTTC.

This clonotype has a handful of counts. The V and J genes are TRBV10-3 and TRBJ2-7, with D perhaps matching TRBD1 (5 bases). V was trimmed by 3 bases and J by 6 bases, leaving 21 bases between them. This CDR3 is built from 16 residues. CDR1 ENHRY and CDR2 SYGVKD come from the germline V gene. This CDR3 reads CAISDRAGLVELEQYF. The CDR3 DNA sequence: TGTGCCATCAGTGACCGGGCAGGGCTAGTAGAACTCGAGCAGTACTTC.

This clonotype came up many times. The chain employs TRBV10-3 and TRBJ1-2, with 11 bases lining up with TRBD1. The V and J ends lost 0 bases and 4 bases, in that order; junction bases with no gene match: 7. The CDR3 length is 17 residues. Looked up from germline, CDR1 is ENHRY and CDR2 is SYGVKD. CDR3 DNA sequence: TGTGCCATCAGTGAGTCTACCGGGACAGGGGGAGGCTATGGCTACACCTTC. Amino acids: CAISESTGTGGGYGYTF.

This clonotype was seen many times. The V and J genes are TRBV19 and TRBJ2-3; weak D call: TRBD2 (5 bases). CDR1 is LNHDA and CDR2 is SQIVND in the germline V gene (reference sequence). V gave up 2 bases and J gave up 4 bases, with 13 bases separating them. The CDR3 covers 15 residues. The CDR3: CASSITPLAADTQYF. In DNA, the CDR3 is TGTGCCAGTAGTATAACTCCGCTAGCCGCAGATACGCAGTATTTT.

In this sample, this clonotype turned up a few times. This chain connects TRBV6-5 to TRBJ2-7, with D perhaps assigned TRBD1 or TRBD2 (6 bases each). V was clipped by 0 bases and J by 3 bases, with 12 bases between them. The CDR3 contains 15 residues. Germline V gene lookup returns CDR1 MNHEY and CDR2 SVGAGI. This chain's CDR3 is CASSYSGGLNYEQYF. The CDR3 bases are TGTGCCAGCAGTTACTCCGGGGGCCTTAACTACGAGCAGTACTTC.

This clonotype occurred a few times. The chain is built from TRBV19 and TRBJ2-4, with D possibly being TRBD1 or TRBD2 (5 bases each). The V gene's germline CDR1 is LNHDA and CDR2 SQIVND (reference sequence). The CDR3 is 15 residues long. With 7 bases removed from V and 0 bases from J, the gap between germline ends came to 13 bases. CDR3 loop: CASTLTGTAKNIQYF. In DNA, the CDR3 is TGTGCCAGTACCCTAACCGGGACAGCCAAAAACATTCAGTACTTC. The full variable domain, its missing parts supplied by reference TRBV19 and TRBJ2-4, is DGGITQSPKYLFRKEGQNVTLSCEQNLNHDAMYWYRQDPGQGLRLIYYSQIVNDFQKGDIAEGYSVSREKKESFPLTVTSAQKNPTAFYLCASTLTGTAKNIQYFGAGTRLSVL.

This chain uses TRBV16 with TRBJ1-2; no reliable D call. Per germline, CDR1 KGHSY and CDR2 FQNENV. The V gene lost 2 bases and the J gene lost 5 bases, with 9 bases spanning the gap. This CDR3 is 13 amino acids long. In DNA form, the CDR3 reads TGTGCCAGCAGCCAAGGGCGAGAGTATGGCTACACCTTC. Its translation is CASSQGREYGYTF.

This clonotype was seen a handful of times. This sequence joins TRBV27 and TRBJ2-1; 11 bases are a match to TRBD1. Germline V gene lookup returns CDR1 MNHEY and CDR2 SMNVEV (reference sequence). V was pared by 4 bases and J by 10 bases, with 12 bases of the junction left unmatched. The CDR3 is 16 amino acids. Here the CDR3 DNA reads TGTGCCAGCAGTTCACTACCCGGACAGGGGGCTCAGGAGCAGTTCTTC. Its translation: CASSSLPGQGAQEQFF.

This clonotype has ten or more counts. This rearrangement joins TRBV11-1 to TRBJ2-2, with 7 bases aligning to TRBD1. There are 15 residues in the CDR3. With 5 bases clipped from V and 1 base from J, the junction kept 4 bases outside the gene matches. Germline V gene lookup returns CDR1 SGHAT and CDR2 FQDESV (reference sequence). In nucleotides, the CDR3 is TGTGCCAGCAGCACAAGACAGGGGAACACCGGGGAGCTGTTTTTT. Its protein is CASSTRQGNTGELFF.

This clonotype was observed a handful of times. The J gene is TRBJ2-1, the V gene TRBV6-1; D may be TRBD1 or TRBD2 (5 bases each). Trimming took off 6 bases at V and 8 bases at J, with 8 bases between the two ends. Germline values: CDR1 MNHNS, CDR2 SASEGT. The CDR3 sequence is 11 residues long. The DNA for the CDR3 is TGTGCCAGCAGGGGGGTCGATGAGCAGTTCTTC. Translated, it gives CASRGVDEQFF.

The table lists this clonotype with many counts. V is TRBV29-1 and J is TRBJ2-1; no clear D gene. The V gene lost 6 bases and the J gene lost 0 bases, with 9 bases spanning the gap. The CDR3 spans 13 residues. Germline V gives CDR1 SQVTM, CDR2 ANQGSEA. CDR3 bases: TGCAGCGTACCAGCAAGCTCCTACAATGAGCAGTTCTTC. It encodes CSVPASSYNEQFF.